This TCR beta chain came from a study of cytomegalovirus exposure and HLA in healthy donors. Background on the study: Across 350 to 500 genotyped donors, roughly 80% landed in the Caucasian-associated ancestry cluster.

The CDR3 has 17 residues. CDR1 is MNHEY, CDR2 SMNVEV, per germline (reference sequence). Primers: 60 Vbeta forward and 13 Jbeta reverse. Assay: immunoSEQ multiplex PCR; the TCRdb copy retains only in-frame clones and omits some. The table lists roughly 200,000 clones, around 75% of them singletons, with about 3% in the top ten. The gene calls are TRBV27 and TRBJ2-5; possible D gene TRBD2, 6 bases. The DNA end is a closer match to TRBJ2-7, so the J assignment may be wrong. The sequencing sample was made of PBMCs. The TCR was taken from a male donor in good health and CMV-seronegative. The CDR3 protein is CASSLDAAGTASYEQYF. The CDR3 DNA reads TGTGCCAGCAGTCTTGACGCCGCAGGGACTGCTTCCTACGAGCAGTACTTC.